The T cell receptor beta chain described here comes from a study of CD8 T cells in ankylosing spondylitis. Regarding the study as a whole: Disease-linked clones had a CD8+ phenotype and relatively low frequency in peripheral blood. Significant enrichment of disease-linked clones was reportedly seen in matched ankylosing spondylitis synovial fluid.

This clonotype was seen a handful of times. Its specificity is unknown. CDR3 length: 14 residues. Germline V gene sequence: CDR1 ENHRY, CDR2 SYGVKD. The V and J ends lost 2 bases and 10 bases, in that order; junction bases with no gene match: 5. TCRdb re-called the 5' RACE reads with MiXCR, one entry per CDR3 protein. The data contain around 300,000 distinct CDR3 sequences, 9.5% to 13% of them singletons. Sequences were obtained from blood, either unsorted or a sorted T cell fraction (not recorded which). The chain is built from TRBV10-3 and TRBJ2-1; 10 bases are shared with TRBD2. This TCR was sampled from a female donor with ankylosing spondylitis or in good health (not recorded which). CDR3 residues: CAISESGRVSEQFF. CDR3 DNA: TGTGCCATCAGTGAGAGCGGGAGGGTCTCCGAGCAGTTCTTC.